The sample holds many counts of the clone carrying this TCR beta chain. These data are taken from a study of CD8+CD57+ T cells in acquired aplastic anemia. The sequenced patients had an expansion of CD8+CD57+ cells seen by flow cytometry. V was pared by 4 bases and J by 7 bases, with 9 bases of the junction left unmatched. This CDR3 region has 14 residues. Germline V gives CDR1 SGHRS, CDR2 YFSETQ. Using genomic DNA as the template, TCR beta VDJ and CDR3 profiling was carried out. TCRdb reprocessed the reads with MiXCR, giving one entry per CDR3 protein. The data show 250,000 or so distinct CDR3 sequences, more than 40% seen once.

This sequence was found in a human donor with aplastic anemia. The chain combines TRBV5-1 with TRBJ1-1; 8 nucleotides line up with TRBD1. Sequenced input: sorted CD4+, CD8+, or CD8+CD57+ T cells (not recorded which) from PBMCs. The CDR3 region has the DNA TGCGCCAGCAGCCCGCCTGGGACAGGACATGAAGCTTTCTTT. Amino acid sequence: CASSPPGTGHEAFF.